This T cell receptor beta chain was identified in a study of response to subunit inactivated influenza vaccine. Via MiXCR, TCRdb re-called the RT-PCR reads, giving one row per CDR3 protein. The sample includes about 500,000 distinct CDR3 sequences, 13% seen only once; the top ten take about an eighth. General study findings and limits: Seasonal influenza vaccination, on each occasion, was suggested by the authors to recruit few new T cells.

To note about this clonotype: Its specificity is not known.

Germline assignment: CDR1 LGHNA and CDR2 YNFKEQ. With V trimmed by 2 bases and J by 7 bases, 8 bases remained unmatched. The CDR3 has 17 residues. Sample: PBMCs from blood, taken 45 days after vaccination. The clonotype originates from a middle-aged man who received an inactivated influenza vaccine. This rearrangement joins TRBV4-2 to TRBJ2-1; 13 positions match TRBD2. The chain's CDR3 is CASSQYSLAGGQNEQFF. CDR3 coding DNA: TGTGCCAGCAGCCAATATTCACTAGCGGGGGGGCAAAATGAGCAGTTCTTC.